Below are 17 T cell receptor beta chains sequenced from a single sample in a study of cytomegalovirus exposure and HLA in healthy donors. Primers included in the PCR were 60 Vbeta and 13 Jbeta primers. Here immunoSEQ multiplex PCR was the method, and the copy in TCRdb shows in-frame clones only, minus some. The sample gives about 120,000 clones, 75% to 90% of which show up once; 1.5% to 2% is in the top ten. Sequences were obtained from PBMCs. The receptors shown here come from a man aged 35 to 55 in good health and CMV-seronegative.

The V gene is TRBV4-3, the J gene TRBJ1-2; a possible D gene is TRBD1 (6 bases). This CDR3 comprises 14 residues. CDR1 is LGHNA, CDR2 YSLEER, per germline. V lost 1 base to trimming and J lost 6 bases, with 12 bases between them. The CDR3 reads CASSQVDSSHGYTF. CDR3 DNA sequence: TGCGCCAGCAGCCAAGTGGACAGTTCGCATGGCTACACCTTC.

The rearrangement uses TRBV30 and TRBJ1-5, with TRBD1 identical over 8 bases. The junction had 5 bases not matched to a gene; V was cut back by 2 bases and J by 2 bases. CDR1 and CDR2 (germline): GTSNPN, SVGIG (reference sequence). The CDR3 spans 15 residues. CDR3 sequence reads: CAWSSSGGGNQPQHF. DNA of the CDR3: TGTGCCTGGAGTTCATCAGGGGGCGGCAATCAGCCCCAGCATTTT.

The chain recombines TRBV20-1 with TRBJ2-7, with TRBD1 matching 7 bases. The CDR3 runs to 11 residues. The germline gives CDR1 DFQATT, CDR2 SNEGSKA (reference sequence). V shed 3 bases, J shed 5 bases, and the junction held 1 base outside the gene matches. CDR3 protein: CSARTGNEQYF. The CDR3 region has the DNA TGCAGTGCTAGGACAGGGAACGAGCAGTACTTC.

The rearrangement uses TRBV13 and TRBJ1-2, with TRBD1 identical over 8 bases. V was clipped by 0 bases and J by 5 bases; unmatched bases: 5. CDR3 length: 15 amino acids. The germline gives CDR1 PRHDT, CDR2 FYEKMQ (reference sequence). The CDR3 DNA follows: TGTGCCAGCAGCTTAGGGACAGGGGCGGGGTATGGCTACACCTTC. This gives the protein CASSLGTGAGYGYTF.

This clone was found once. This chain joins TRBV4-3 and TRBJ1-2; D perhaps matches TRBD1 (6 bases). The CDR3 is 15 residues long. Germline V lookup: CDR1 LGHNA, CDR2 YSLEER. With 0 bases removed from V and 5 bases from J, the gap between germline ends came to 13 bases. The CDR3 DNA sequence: TGCGCCAGCAGCCAAGATAGCGGGACATTATATGGCTACACCTTC. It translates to CASSQDSGTLYGYTF.

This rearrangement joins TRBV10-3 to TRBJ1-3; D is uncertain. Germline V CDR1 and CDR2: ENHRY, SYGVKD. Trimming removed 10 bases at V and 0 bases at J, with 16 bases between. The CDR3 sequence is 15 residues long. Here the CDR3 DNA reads TGTGCCACCGGCTCGACACCTGACTCTGGAAACACCATATATTTT. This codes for CATGSTPDSGNTIYF.

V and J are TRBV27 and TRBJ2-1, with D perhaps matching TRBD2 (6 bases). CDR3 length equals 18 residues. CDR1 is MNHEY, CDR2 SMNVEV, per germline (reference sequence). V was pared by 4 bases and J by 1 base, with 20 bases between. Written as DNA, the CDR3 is TGTGCCAGCAGTTCACGCCTCGGTGCGGGATGGTCCTACAATGAGCAGTTCTTC. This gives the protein CASSSRLGAGWSYNEQFF.

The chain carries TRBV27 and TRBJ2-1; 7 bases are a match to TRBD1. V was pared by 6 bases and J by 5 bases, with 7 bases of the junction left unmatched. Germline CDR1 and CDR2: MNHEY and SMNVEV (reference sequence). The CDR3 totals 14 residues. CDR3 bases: TGTGCCAGCAGACGACAGGGTTTGGACAATGAGCAGTTCTTC. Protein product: CASRRQGLDNEQFF.

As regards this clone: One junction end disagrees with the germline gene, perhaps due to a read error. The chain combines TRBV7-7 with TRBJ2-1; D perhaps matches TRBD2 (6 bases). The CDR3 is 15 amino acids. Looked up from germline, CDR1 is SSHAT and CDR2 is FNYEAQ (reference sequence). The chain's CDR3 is CASSQGSSAGNEQFF. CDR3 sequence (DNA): TGTGCTAGCAGCCAAGGTTCTAGCGCGGGGAATGAGCAGTTCTTC.

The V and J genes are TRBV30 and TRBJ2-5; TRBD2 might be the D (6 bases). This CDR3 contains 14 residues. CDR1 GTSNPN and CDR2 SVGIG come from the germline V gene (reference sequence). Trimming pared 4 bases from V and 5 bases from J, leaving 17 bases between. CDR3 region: CAWTSGIGGETQYF. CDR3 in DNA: TGTGCCTGGACATCGGGGATTGGAGGGGAGACCCAGTACTTC.

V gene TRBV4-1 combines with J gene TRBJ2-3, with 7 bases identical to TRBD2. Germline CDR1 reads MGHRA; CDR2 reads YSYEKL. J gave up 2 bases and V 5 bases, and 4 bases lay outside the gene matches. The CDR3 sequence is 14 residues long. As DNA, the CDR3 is TGCGCCAGCAGCTACCGGGAGGTCACAGATACGCAGTATTTT. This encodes CASSYREVTDTQYF.

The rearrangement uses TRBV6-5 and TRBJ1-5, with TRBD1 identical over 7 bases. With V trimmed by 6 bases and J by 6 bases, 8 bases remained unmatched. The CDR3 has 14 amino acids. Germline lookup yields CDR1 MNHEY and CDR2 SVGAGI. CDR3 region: CASREGQTGQPQHF. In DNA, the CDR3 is TGTGCCAGCAGGGAGGGACAGACTGGTCAGCCCCAGCATTTT.

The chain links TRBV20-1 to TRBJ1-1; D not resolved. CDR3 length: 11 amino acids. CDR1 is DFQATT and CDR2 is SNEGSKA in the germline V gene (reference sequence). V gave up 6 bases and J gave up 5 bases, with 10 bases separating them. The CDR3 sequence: CSAPRETEAFF. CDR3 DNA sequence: TGCAGTGCCCCTCGTGAGACTGAAGCTTTCTTT.

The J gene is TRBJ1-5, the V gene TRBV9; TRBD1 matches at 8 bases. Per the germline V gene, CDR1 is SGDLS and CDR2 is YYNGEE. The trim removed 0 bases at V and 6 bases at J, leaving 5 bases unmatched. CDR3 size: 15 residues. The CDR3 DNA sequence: TGTGCCAGCAGCGTAGGGACAGGGAAAAGTCAGCCCCAGCATTTT. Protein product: CASSVGTGKSQPQHF.

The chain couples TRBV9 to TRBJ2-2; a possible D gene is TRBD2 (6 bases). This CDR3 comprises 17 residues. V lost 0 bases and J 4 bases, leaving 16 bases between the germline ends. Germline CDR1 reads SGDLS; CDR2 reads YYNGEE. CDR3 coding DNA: TGTGCCAGCAGCGTAGCCAGCGGGCCCTACTTCACCGGGGAGCTGTTTTTT. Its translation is CASSVASGPYFTGELFF.

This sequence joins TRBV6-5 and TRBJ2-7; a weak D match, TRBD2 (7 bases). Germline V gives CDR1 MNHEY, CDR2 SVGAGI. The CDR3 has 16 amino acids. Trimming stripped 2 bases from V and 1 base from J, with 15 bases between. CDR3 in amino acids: CASSYGGGIKSYEQYF. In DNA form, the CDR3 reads TGTGCCAGCAGTTACGGCGGGGGCATTAAGTCCTACGAGCAGTACTTC.

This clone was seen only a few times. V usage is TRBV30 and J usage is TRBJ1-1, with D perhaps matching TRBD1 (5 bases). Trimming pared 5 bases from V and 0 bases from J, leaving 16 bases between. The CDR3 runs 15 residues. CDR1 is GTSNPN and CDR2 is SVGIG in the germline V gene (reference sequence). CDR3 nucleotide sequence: TGTGCCTGGGCCCAAGAGCGGGGGGTGAACACTGAAGCTTTCTTT. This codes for CAWAQERGVNTEAFF.